The clone carrying this T cell receptor beta chain was detected many times. As yet, its antigen is unknown. These data belong to a study of T cells after yellow fever vaccination. Points from the study as a whole: It was the secondary response that reached its peak faster, day 5 versus 15, but it was weaker.

Trimming removed 1 base from V and 1 base from J; junction bases left unmatched: 4. CDR1 DFQATT and CDR2 SNEGSKA come from the germline V gene (reference sequence). The CDR3 covers 16 residues. TCRdb independently ran MiXCR on the 5' RACE reads; one entry per CDR3 protein. The sample records 250,000 or so distinct CDR3 sequences, more than 3.5% being singletons. This sample comprised PBMCs, obtained 15 days after the yellow fever booster vaccination. The receptor was derived from a man between 18 and 35 years old who received the YFV17D yellow fever vaccine. The V call is TRBV20-1, the J call TRBJ2-6; 7 bases line up with TRBD2. CDR3 DNA sequence: TGCAGTGCTAGAGTCCACGGGGGGTCTGGGGCCAACGTCCTGACTTTC. Encoded protein: CSARVHGGSGANVLTF.